The table lists the clone carrying this T cell receptor beta chain with a count of one. The V gene's germline CDR1 is SGHNT and CDR2 YENEEA. This CDR3 is built from 12 residues. V lost 1 base to trimming and J lost 7 bases, with 8 bases between them. This record comes from a study of blood T cell repertoires in COVID-19. The data were produced by immunoSEQ multiplex PCR, yet TCRdb's version contains in-frame clones alone and is incomplete. The data show approximately 300,000 clones, roughly 89% seen once. The rearrangement joins TRBV11-3 to TRBJ2-7; D is possibly TRBD1 (5 bases). The receptor was isolated from a man in his fifties or sixties who had recovered from COVID-19. The sequencing input was PBMCs or T cells enriched from blood (not recorded which). CDR3 sequence reads: CASSLGGGEQYF. CDR3 DNA: TGTGCCAGCAGCTTAGGGGGCGGTGAGCAGTACTTC.